The source of this T cell receptor (beta chain) is a study of T cell repertoires in cytomegalovirus infection. On this clonotype: The antigen remains unidentified.

Germline V CDR1 and CDR2: SGHVT, SQSDAQ. This CDR3 region has 14 residues. The V end was cut by 5 bases, the J end by 7 bases, with 15 bases between. MiXCR, run by TCRdb on the reads, gives a single entry per CDR3 protein. This sample has approximately 1,000,000 distinct CDR3 sequences, with 25% to 40% found just once. The receptor comes from a human donor in good health (CMV status not recorded). Some clones in this sample may be carry-over from other donors' samples. The source was cultured CD8+ T cells from PBMCs, collected from culture after CMV antigen stimulation. This chain uses TRBV7-4 with TRBJ2-1; D might be TRBD2 (6 bases). The CDR3 DNA follows: TGTGCCAGCAGCCCCGGGGCGGGGCCGAATGAGCAGTTCTTC. It yields the protein CASSPGAGPNEQFF. Drawing the rest from reference TRBV7-4 and TRBJ2-1, the complete variable domain is GAGVSQSPRYKVAKRGRDVALRCDSISGHVTLYWYRQTLGQGSEVLTYSQSDAQRDKSGRPSGRFSAERPERSVSTLKIQRTEQGDSAVYLCASSPGAGPNEQFFGPGTRLTVL.